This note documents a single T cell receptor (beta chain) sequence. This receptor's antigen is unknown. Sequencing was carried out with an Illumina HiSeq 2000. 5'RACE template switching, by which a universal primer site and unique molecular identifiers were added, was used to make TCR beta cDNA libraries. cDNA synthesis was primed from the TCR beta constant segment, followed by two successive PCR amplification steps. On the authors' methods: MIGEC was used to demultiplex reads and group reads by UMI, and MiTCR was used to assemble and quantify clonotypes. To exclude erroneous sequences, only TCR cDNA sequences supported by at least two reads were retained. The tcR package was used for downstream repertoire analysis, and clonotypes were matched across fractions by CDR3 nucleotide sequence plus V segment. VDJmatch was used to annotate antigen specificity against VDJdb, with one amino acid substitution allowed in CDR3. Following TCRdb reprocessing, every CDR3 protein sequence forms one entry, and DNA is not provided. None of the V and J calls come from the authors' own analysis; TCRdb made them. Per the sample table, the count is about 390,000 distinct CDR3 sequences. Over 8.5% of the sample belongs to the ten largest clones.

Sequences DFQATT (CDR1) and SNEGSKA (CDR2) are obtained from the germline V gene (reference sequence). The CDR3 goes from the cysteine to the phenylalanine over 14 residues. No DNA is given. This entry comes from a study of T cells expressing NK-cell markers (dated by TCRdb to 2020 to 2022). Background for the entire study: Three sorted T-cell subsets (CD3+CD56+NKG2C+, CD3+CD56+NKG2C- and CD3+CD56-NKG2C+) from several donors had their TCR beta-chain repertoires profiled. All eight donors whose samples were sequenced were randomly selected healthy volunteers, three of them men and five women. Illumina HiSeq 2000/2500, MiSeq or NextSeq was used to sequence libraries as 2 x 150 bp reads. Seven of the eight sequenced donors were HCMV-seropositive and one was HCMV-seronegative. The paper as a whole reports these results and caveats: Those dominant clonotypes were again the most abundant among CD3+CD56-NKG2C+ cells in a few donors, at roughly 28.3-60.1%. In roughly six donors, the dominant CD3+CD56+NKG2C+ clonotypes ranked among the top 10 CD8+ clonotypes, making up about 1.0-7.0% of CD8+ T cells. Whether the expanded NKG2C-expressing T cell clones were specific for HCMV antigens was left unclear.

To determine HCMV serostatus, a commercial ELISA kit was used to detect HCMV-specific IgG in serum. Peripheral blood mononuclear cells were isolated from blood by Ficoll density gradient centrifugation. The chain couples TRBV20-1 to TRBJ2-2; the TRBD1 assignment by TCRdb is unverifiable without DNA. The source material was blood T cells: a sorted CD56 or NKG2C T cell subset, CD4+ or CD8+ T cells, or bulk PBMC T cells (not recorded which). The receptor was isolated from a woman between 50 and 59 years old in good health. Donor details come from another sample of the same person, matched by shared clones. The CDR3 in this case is CSAVPRGGSGELFF.